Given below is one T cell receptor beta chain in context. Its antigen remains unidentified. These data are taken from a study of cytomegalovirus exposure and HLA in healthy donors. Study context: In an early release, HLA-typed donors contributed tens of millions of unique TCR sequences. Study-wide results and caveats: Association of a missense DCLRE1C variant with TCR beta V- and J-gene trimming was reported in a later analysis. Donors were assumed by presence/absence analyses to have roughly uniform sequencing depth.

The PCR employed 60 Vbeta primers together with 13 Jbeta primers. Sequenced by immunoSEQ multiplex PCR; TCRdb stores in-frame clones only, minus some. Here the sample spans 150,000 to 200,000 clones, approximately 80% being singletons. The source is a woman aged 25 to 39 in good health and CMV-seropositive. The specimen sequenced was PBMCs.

CDR3 sequence (DNA): TGTGCCAGCAGCCTCGACAAAAACTATGGCTACACCTTC. The encoded protein is CASSLDKNYGYTF. The chain recombines TRBV5-4 with TRBJ1-2; no clear D. V was shortened by 4 bases and J by 2 bases, with 9 bases between the two germline ends. The V gene's germline CDR1 is SGHNT and CDR2 YYREEE (reference sequence). This CDR3 comprises 13 residues.